These 6 T cell receptor beta chains were sequenced from one sample in a study of CD8+CD57+ T cells in acquired aplastic anemia (dated by TCRdb to the late 2010s). Reads for this sample came from an Illumina HiSeq 2000. TCR beta VDJ combination and CDR3 sequence profiling used genomic DNA as the template. In TCRdb, the public reads were trimmed at Q25 with fastp and aligned with MiXCR, with productive beta chains retained. Records with the same CDR3 protein are collapsed into one entry carrying the most frequent genes and DNA. This sample is represented by about 160,000 distinct CDR3 sequences; approximately 43% of them were singletons. The ten largest make up around 0.96% of the sample. Sequenced input: sorted CD4+, CD8+, or CD8+CD57+ T cells (not recorded which) from PBMCs. Receptors were obtained from a human donor in good health.

About this clonotype itself: A read error may be the cause here, since a much bigger clone is one base away. The genes are TRBV5-4 and TRBJ1-1, with D tentatively TRBD1 (5 bases). Germline CDR1 reads SGHNT; CDR2 reads YYREEE (reference sequence). There are 13 residues in the CDR3. The chain's CDR3 is CASGLDSYTEAFF. The CDR3, as DNA: TGTGCCAGCGGCTTAGACAGTTACACTGAAGCTTTCTTT.

This clonotype was counted at least ten times. This sequence joins TRBV7-9 and TRBJ2-4, with D perhaps assigned TRBD1 or TRBD2 (5 bases each). CDR3 length: 15 amino acids. From germline, CDR1 is SEHNR and CDR2 FQNEAQ (reference sequence). Trimming left V 5 bases short and J 0 bases short, with 11 bases between. The CDR3 loop is CASSKEGLAKNIQYF. CDR3 sequence (DNA): TGTGCCAGCAGCAAAGAGGGGTTAGCCAAAAACATTCAGTACTTC.

This clonotype has at least ten counts. This sequence joins TRBV19 and TRBJ2-3, with 7 bases that match TRBD2. Germline CDR1 reads LNHDA; CDR2 reads SQIVND (reference sequence). CDR3 length equals 17 residues. V lost 3 bases to trimming and J lost 0 bases; unmatched junction nucleotides: 9. The CDR3 DNA follows: TGTGCCAGTAGTATTATCGGGCTAGCGGAGAGCACAGATACGCAGTATTTT. It encodes CASSIIGLAESTDTQYF.

Notes on this clonotype: A single base separates this from a much larger clone, so it may be a read error. The chain uses TRBV5-1 and TRBJ2-1; 13 positions match TRBD2. The V gene's germline CDR1 is SGHRS and CDR2 YFSETQ. The CDR3 spans 15 residues. V was pared by 0 bases and J by 8 bases, with 2 bases of the junction left unmatched. DNA for the CDR3: TGCGCCAGCAGCTTGGTACTAGCGGGAGGGGATGAGCAGTTCTTC. It yields the protein CASSLVLAGGDEQFF.

The chain uses TRBV5-1 and TRBJ2-3, with TRBD2 matching over 9 bases. Trimming removed 4 bases from V and 2 bases from J; junction bases left unmatched: 11. Germline V gene lookup returns CDR1 SGHRS and CDR2 YFSETQ. The CDR3 loop spans 17 amino acids. The CDR3 is CASSAGASGMNTDTQYF. The CDR3 DNA follows: TGCGCCAGCAGCGCAGGGGCTAGCGGGATGAACACAGATACGCAGTATTTT.

This chain links TRBV7-3 with TRBJ2-1; TRBD2 agrees at 13 bases. Per the germline V gene, CDR1 is SGHTA and CDR2 is FQGTGA. The CDR3 spans 13 residues. CDR3 residues: CALTSGRSNEQFF. The DNA for the CDR3 is TGTGCTCTGACTAGCGGGAGGAGCAATGAGCAGTTCTTC.